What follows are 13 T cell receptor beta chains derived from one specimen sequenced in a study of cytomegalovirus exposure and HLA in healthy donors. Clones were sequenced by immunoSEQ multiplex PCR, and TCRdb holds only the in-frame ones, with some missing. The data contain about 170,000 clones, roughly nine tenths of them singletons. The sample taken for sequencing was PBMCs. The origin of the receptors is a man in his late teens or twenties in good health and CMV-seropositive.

CDR3 nucleotides: TGTGCCAGCAACTCTGAGGTGTATGCGAACACCGGGGAGCTGTTTTTT. This encodes CASNSEVYANTGELFF. The rearrangement links TRBV6-6 to TRBJ2-2; D unclear. The CDR3 has 16 residues. Germline CDR1 and CDR2: MNHNY and SVGAGI (reference sequence). Trimming pared 7 bases from V and 0 bases from J, leaving 15 bases between.

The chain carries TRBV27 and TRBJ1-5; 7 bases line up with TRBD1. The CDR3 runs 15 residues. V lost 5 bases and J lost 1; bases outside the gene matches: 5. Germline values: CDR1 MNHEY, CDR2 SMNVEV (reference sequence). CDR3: CASSPGTESNQPQHF. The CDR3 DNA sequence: TGTGCCAGCAGTCCTGGGACAGAGAGCAATCAGCCCCAGCATTTT.

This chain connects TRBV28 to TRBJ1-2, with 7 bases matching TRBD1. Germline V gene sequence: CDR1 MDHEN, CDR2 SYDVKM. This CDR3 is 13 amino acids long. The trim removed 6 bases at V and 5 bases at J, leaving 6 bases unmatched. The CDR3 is CASRPGQRYGYTF. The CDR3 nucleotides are TGTGCCAGCAGGCCGGGACAGAGATATGGCTACACCTTC.

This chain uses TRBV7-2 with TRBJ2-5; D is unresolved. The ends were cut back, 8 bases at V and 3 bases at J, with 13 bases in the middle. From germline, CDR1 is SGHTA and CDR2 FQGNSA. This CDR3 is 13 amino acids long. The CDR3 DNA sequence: TGTGCCAGCGGAAATAGACGGGAAGAGACCCAGTACTTC. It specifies CASGNRREETQYF.

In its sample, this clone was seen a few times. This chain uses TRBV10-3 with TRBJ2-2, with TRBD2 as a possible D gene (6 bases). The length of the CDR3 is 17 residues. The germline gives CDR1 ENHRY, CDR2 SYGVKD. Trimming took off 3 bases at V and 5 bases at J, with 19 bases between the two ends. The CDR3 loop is CAISDGGAGTGTGELFF. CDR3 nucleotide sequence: TGTGCCATCAGTGATGGAGGTGCGGGAACGGGAACCGGGGAGCTGTTTTTT.

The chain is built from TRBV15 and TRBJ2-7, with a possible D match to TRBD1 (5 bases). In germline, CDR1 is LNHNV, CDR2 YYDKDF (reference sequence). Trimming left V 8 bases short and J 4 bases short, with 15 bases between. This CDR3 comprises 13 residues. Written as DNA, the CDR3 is TGTGCCACCGGGGTCCCAGGGAATTACGAGCAGTACTTC. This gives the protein CATGVPGNYEQYF.

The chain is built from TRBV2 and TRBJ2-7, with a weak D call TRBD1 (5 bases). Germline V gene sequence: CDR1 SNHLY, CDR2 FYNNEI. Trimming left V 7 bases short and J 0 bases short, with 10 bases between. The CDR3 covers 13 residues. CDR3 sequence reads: CASMLGPSYEQYF. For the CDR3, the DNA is TGTGCCAGCATGTTGGGGCCCTCCTACGAGCAGTACTTC.

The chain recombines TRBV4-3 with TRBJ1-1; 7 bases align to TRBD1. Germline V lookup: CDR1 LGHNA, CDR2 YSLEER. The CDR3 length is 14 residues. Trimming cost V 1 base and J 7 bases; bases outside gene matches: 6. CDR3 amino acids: CASSQAAGGREAFF. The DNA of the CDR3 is TGCGCCAGCAGCCAAGCCGCAGGGGGACGTGAAGCTTTCTTT.

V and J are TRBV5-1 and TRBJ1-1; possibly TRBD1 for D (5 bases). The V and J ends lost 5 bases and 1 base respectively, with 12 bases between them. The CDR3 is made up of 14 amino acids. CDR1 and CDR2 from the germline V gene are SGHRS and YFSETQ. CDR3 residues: CASRSGHSNTEAFF. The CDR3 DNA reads TGCGCCAGCAGAAGTGGACATTCGAACACTGAAGCTTTCTTT.

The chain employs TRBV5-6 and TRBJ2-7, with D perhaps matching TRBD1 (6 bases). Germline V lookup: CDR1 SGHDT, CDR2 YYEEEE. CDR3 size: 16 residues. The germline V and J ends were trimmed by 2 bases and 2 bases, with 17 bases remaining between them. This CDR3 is CASSFGPRQATYEQYF. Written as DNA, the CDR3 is TGTGCCAGCAGCTTCGGACCTCGACAGGCGACCTACGAGCAGTACTTC.

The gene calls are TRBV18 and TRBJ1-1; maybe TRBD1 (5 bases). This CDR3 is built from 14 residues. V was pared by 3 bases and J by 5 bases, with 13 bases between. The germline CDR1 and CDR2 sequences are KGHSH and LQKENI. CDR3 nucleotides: TGTGCCAGCTCACCGGGCGGGGCAAGGACTGAAGCTTTCTTT. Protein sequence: CASSPGGARTEAFF.

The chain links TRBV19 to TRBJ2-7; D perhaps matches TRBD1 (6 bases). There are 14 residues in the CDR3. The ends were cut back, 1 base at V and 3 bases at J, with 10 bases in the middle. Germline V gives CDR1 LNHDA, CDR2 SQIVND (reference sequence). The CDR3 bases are TGTGCCAGTAGTATAGGCGGACAGAACTACGAGCAGTACTTC. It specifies CASSIGGQNYEQYF.

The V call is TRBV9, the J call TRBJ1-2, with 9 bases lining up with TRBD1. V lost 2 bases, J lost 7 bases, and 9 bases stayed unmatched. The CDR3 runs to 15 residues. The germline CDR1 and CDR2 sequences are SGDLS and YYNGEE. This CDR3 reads CASSVSRDRDGGYTF. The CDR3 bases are TGTGCCAGCAGCGTCAGCCGGGACAGGGATGGTGGCTACACCTTC.